What follows describes a single TCR beta chain. This CDR3 comprises 15 residues. In germline, CDR1 is SGHAT, CDR2 FQNNGV. J gave up 5 bases and V 5 bases, and 9 bases lay outside the gene matches. These data are taken from a study of blood T cells in healthy people across ages. Overall study context: There was about one barcoded beta molecule captured by template switching per two T cells.

The authors ran a second PCR of about 6 to 12 cycles using a sample-barcoded 5' primer and a J-beta primer mix. A 12-random-nucleotide template-switch adaptor tagged each cDNA molecule. MiXCR, run by TCRdb on the 5' RACE reads, gives a single entry per CDR3 protein. The sample consists of around 1,500,000 distinct CDR3 sequences, roughly 28% of them appearing once. Total RNA amounts of at least 5.5 micrograms were extracted per sample. The chain uses TRBV11-2 and TRBJ2-1, with 7 nucleotides matching TRBD2. The material sequenced was blood. The sequence came from a woman under 40 in good health. The CDR3 is CASSPRLALNNEQFF. CDR3 DNA: TGTGCCAGCAGCCCGCGACTAGCTTTAAACAATGAGCAGTTCTTC. Full variable domain (remainder filled in from reference TRBV11-2 and TRBJ2-1): EAGVAQSPRYKIIEKRQSVAFWCNPISGHATLYWYQQILGQGPKLLIQFQNNGVVDDSQLPKDRFSAERLKGVDSTLKIQPAKLEDSAVYLCASSPRLALNNEQFFGPGTRLTVL.